The next 30 T cell receptor beta chains were all read from a single sample in a study of esophageal squamous cell carcinoma under preoperative chemotherapy. TCRdb reanalysed the PCR reads using MiXCR and keeps one entry per CDR3 protein. This table has more than 15,000 distinct CDR3 sequences, 40% to 55% appearing once. Time point here: before preoperative PTX-NDP chemotherapy. The sample was taken from a patient given preoperative chemotherapy. The receptors shown here come from a human donor with esophageal squamous cell carcinoma. The donor label of this sample is uncertain.

V gene TRBV24-1 combines with J gene TRBJ2-3; TRBD2 matches 7 bases. J was trimmed by 6 bases and V by 4 bases; bases with no gene match: 9. Germline CDR1 and CDR2: KGHDR and SFDVKD. The CDR3 has 15 residues. CDR3 DNA sequence: TGTGCCACCAGTGAGGTGATAGCGGGTGGGGATACGCAGTATTTT. This sequence encodes CATSEVIAGGDTQYF.

This clonotype was observed at least ten times. The rearrangement links TRBV24-1 to TRBJ2-5; no firm D call. Germline V gene lookup returns CDR1 KGHDR and CDR2 SFDVKD. This CDR3 is 13 amino acids long. Trimming stripped 1 base from V and 5 bases from J, with 7 bases between. The CDR3, as DNA: TGTGCCACCAGTGATTTTCGGAAGGAGACCCAGTACTTC. Residues: CATSDFRKETQYF.

In this sample, this clonotype turned up a few times. The chain employs TRBV5-5 and TRBJ2-2; no definite D call. V gave up 1 base and J gave up 6 bases, with 10 bases separating them. CDR1 is SGHKS and CDR2 is YYEKEE in the germline V gene (reference sequence). This CDR3 region has 14 residues. The CDR3 here is CASSLNPSAGELFF. The CDR3 coding sequence is TGTGCCAGCAGCTTGAATCCTTCCGCCGGGGAGCTGTTTTTT.

DNA of the CDR3: TGTGCCAGCAGCTTAGCTACCAAAGAGACCCAGTACTTC. This codes for CASSLATKETQYF. The V and J genes are TRBV7-8 and TRBJ2-5, with D uncertain. The V and J ends lost 0 bases and 3 bases respectively, with 5 bases between them. Germline CDR1 SGHVS, CDR2 FQNEAQ. CDR3 length equals 13 residues.

The J gene is TRBJ2-5, the V gene TRBV7-2; TRBD2 agrees at 7 bases. V was pared by 2 bases and J by 1 base, with 1 base of the junction left unmatched. The CDR3 runs to 14 residues. In germline, CDR1 is SGHTA, CDR2 FQGNSA. For the CDR3, the DNA is TGTGCCAGCAGCTTAACTAGCGTCCAAGAGACCCAGTACTTC. It specifies CASSLTSVQETQYF.

As regards this clonotype: The conserved final phenylalanine or tryptophan is absent from the CDR3, which likely points to a read error. The DNA is left out, because the CDR3 cannot be placed on it with certainty; the CDR3 is given as TCRdb lists it. V and J are TRBV7-8 and TRBJ2-5; TRBD2 reflects the table's D call only, with no check against the DNA. The CDR3 length is 8 residues, termini included. Looked up from germline, CDR1 is SGHVS and CDR2 is FQNEAQ. The CDR3 is CASSNLAG.

With respect to this clonotype: At one of its ends the junction is not consistent with the germline gene, which may arise from a read error. J is TRBJ2-5 and V is TRBV6-5, with TRBD2 as a possible D gene (6 bases). The CDR3 runs to 17 residues. CDR1 is MNHEY, CDR2 SVGAGI, per germline. As DNA, the CDR3 is TGTGGCGGCAGGTCCCCGAGAGGCGGGGCGGGGCAAGCGACCCAGCTCTTC. Its translation is CGGRSPRGGAGQATQLF.

This clonotype was observed once. This sequence joins TRBV7-6 and TRBJ2-1; TRBD1 matches 7 bases. The tail of the sequence fits TRBJ2-5 better, so the J call may be wrong. The CDR3 is 13 amino acids. Germline values: CDR1 SGHVS, CDR2 FNYEAQ. The CDR3 protein is CASRQGSAETQYF. The CDR3 region has the DNA TGTGCCAGCAGACAGGGGAGCGCAGAGACCCAGTACTTC.

The rearrangement uses TRBV27 and TRBJ1-5; TRBD1 agrees at 9 bases. Germline assignment: CDR1 MNHEY and CDR2 SMNVEV (reference sequence). After removal of 6 bases from V and 2 bases from J, the junction contained 5 bases not matched to a gene. CDR3 length equals 15 residues. In DNA form, the CDR3 reads TGTGCCAGCAGCTCGGGGACAGGGCGCAATCAGCCCCAGCATTTT. Amino acid sequence: CASSSGTGRNQPQHF.

This clonotype has a count of ten or more. This chain joins TRBV7-6 and TRBJ2-5; possibly TRBD2 for D (6 bases). Trimming pared 5 bases from V and 5 bases from J, leaving 15 bases between. The germline CDR1 and CDR2 sequences are SGHVS and FNYEAQ. The CDR3 covers 14 residues. The CDR3 protein is CASSPSGVRETQYF. CDR3 in DNA: TGTGCCAGCAGCCCCTCGGGAGTCCGGGAGACCCAGTACTTC.

Here the CDR3 reads CASTPSPSTGELFF. The DNA of the CDR3 is TGTGCCAGCACCCCTAGCCCGAGCACCGGGGAGCTGTTTTTT. The genes are TRBV6-4 and TRBJ2-2, with D possibly TRBD2 on 5 matching bases. V shed 7 bases and J shed 4 bases, with 13 bases lying between them. Germline V CDR1 and CDR2: MRHNA, SNTAGT. The CDR3 totals 14 residues.

This clonotype occurred a few times. A much larger clonotype is one base distant, so this may be a read error. The rearrangement joins TRBV6-1 to TRBJ2-1; the D is unclear. The ends were cut back, 7 bases at V and 10 bases at J, with 20 bases in the middle. The germline CDR1 and CDR2 sequences are MNHNS and SASEGT. The CDR3 runs to 14 residues. The DNA for the CDR3 is TGTGCCAGCAAAATGACCCCCACCACCTACGAGCAGTTCTTC. Encoded protein: CASKMTPTTYEQFF.

The chain carries TRBV5-4 and TRBJ2-1, with D possibly being TRBD2 (6 bases). The V end lost 0 bases, the J end lost 8 bases, and 12 bases lay between the germline ends. CDR1 is SGHNT, CDR2 YYREEE, per germline (reference sequence). The CDR3 length is 14 residues. The chain's CDR3 is CASSLVTAGDEQFF. CDR3 nucleotides: TGTGCCAGCAGCTTGGTGACAGCGGGCGATGAGCAGTTCTTC.

This clonotype turned up a few times. The rearrangement links TRBV7-3 to TRBJ2-1; D gene ambiguous. Germline V lookup: CDR1 SGHTA, CDR2 FQGTGA. This CDR3 spans 13 amino acids. V was clipped by 4 bases and J by 2 bases, with 6 bases between them. The CDR3 bases are TGTGCCAGCAGCTACGGGCCCTACAATGAGCAGTTCTTC. Its translation is CASSYGPYNEQFF. Full variable domain (outside the CDR3, taken from reference TRBV7-3 and TRBJ2-1): GAGVSQTPSNKVTEKGKYVELRCDPISGHTALYWYRQSLGQGPEFLIYFQGTGAADDSGLPNDRFFAVRPEGSVSTLKIQRTERGDSAVYLCASSYGPYNEQFFGPGTRLTVL.

This clonotype was counted between two and nine times. V is TRBV7-2 and J is TRBJ2-1, with TRBD2 matching over 7 bases. TRBJ2-5 matches the DNA end more closely, so the J call is doubtful. The length of the CDR3 is 14 residues. The V gene's germline CDR1 is SGHTA and CDR2 FQGNSA. The CDR3 DNA sequence: TGTGCCAGCAGCTGGGGGGGGAGCCAAGAGACCCAGTACTTC. It specifies CASSWGGSQETQYF.

This clonotype was seen more than once but under ten times. The rearrangement joins TRBV7-2 to TRBJ2-3; 8 bases agree with TRBD2. The J call may be incorrect, as the DNA end agrees better with TRBJ2-7. The CDR3 has 16 residues. Germline CDR1 SGHTA, CDR2 FQGNSA. The CDR3 is CASSARGGGATDTQYF. Written as DNA, the CDR3 is TGTGCCAGCAGCGCACGGGGGGGGGGGGCCACAGATACGCAGTACTTC.

The chain couples TRBV7-2 to TRBJ2-3; tentatively, D is TRBD2 (7 bases). The J call may be in error: the DNA end matches TRBJ2-7 better. CDR1 and CDR2 (germline): SGHTA, FQGNSA. The CDR3 is 16 residues long. CDR3 bases: TGTGCCAGCAGCGCACGAGAGGGCGGGGGCACAGATACGCAGTACTTC. Translation: CASSAREGGGTDTQYF.

In the case of this clonotype: A much bigger clone sits one base away, suggesting this may be a read error. The CDR3 here is CASSFRTSSFSPFF. DNA of the CDR3: TGTGCCAGCAGCTTCCGGACTAGCTCTTTCTCCCCGTTCTTC. The J gene is TRBJ2-1, the V gene TRBV7-2, with TRBD2 matching over 8 bases. The CDR3 sequence is 14 residues long. Germline CDR1 is SGHTA and CDR2 is FQGNSA. After removal of 3 bases from V and 15 bases from J, the junction contained 13 bases not matched to a gene.

This clonotype was observed a handful of times. The chain carries TRBV7-6 and TRBJ2-6, with D possibly TRBD1 on 6 matching bases. In germline, CDR1 is SGHVS, CDR2 FNYEAQ. The CDR3 loop spans 19 amino acids. Trimming stripped 5 bases from V and 0 bases from J, with 20 bases between. The CDR3 DNA is TGTGCCAGCAGCGAGGACAGCCTAGGGTCTTTCTCTGGGGCCAACGTCCTGACTTTC. Translating gives CASSEDSLGSFSGANVLTF.

The rearrangement joins TRBV7-3 to TRBJ2-2, with unresolved D. Germline V CDR1 and CDR2: SGHTA, FQGTGA. The CDR3 is made up of 14 amino acids. V was shortened by 5 bases and J by 0 bases, with 7 bases between the two germline ends. The CDR3 DNA is TGTGCCAGCAGCCTTAATACGAACACCGGGGAGCTGTTTTTT. Protein: CASSLNTNTGELFF.

This clonotype has at least ten counts. This chain connects TRBV15 to TRBJ2-5; TRBD2 matches 7 bases. The CDR3 has 16 amino acids. After removal of 1 base from V and 2 bases from J, the junction contained 7 bases not matched to a gene. Germline-derived CDR1 and CDR2 are LNHNV and YYDKDF (reference sequence). The CDR3: CATSRGAGRAQETQYF. The CDR3 DNA reads TGTGCCACCAGCAGAGGGGCGGGGAGGGCTCAAGAGACCCAGTACTTC.

This clonotype was observed a handful of times. J is TRBJ2-2 and V is TRBV4-1, with D unclear. The germline V gene has CDR1 MGHRA and CDR2 YSYEKL. V was trimmed by 0 bases and J by 2 bases, leaving 7 bases between them. The CDR3 sequence is 15 residues long. The DNA of the CDR3 is TGCGCCAGCAGCCAAGAACCAACCAACACCGGGGAGCTGTTTTTT. As protein: CASSQEPTNTGELFF.

The chain links TRBV11-3 to TRBJ2-5; 8 bases are shared with TRBD1. Gene TRBJ2-7 matches the end of the DNA better, so the J call may be wrong. The germline V gene has CDR1 SGHNT and CDR2 YENEEA. The CDR3 loop spans 14 amino acids. CDR3 residues: CASSFTGGTYEQYF. In DNA form, the CDR3 reads TGTGCCAGCAGCTTCACAGGGGGTACCTACGAGCAGTACTTC.

This clonotype was found a few times. This chain uses TRBV7-6 with TRBJ2-1, with 9 bases lining up with TRBD1. The CDR3 length is 15 residues. V gave up 5 bases and J gave up 8 bases; unmatched junction bases: 10. Germline V gives CDR1 SGHVS, CDR2 FNYEAQ. CDR3 amino acids: CASSQPGQGVDEQFF. The CDR3 nucleotides are TGTGCCAGCAGCCAACCGGGACAGGGTGTTGATGAGCAGTTCTTC.

This clonotype has at least ten counts. The rearrangement uses TRBV7-2 and TRBJ1-3; D not resolved. V shed 1 base and J shed 7 bases, with 14 bases lying between them. Germline values: CDR1 SGHTA, CDR2 FQGNSA. CDR3 length: 15 residues. The CDR3 coding sequence is TGTGCCAGCAGCTTAGGACTCCTAACGGGGAACACCATATATTTT. This translates into CASSLGLLTGNTIYF.

This clonotype was recorded once. It is likely a read error, because the conserved phenylalanine at the end of the CDR3 is missing. As DNA, the CDR3 is TGTGCCAGCAGCCGGGGGGTGCGGGGTGAGCAAGAGACCCAGTACCCC. This gives the protein CASSRGVRGEQETQYP. The chain couples TRBV7-6 to TRBJ2-5; the match to TRBD2 covers 7 bases. V trimming: 5 bases; J trimming: 2 bases; junction bases outside the gene matches: 11. Germline-derived CDR1 and CDR2 are SGHVS and FNYEAQ. The CDR3 is 16 amino acids.

This clonotype was detected many times. The rearrangement uses TRBV7-3 and TRBJ2-3, with D possibly TRBD2 on 6 matching bases. This CDR3 contains 14 residues. Trimming left V 5 bases short and J 12 bases short, with 21 bases between. Germline loops: CDR1 SGHTA, CDR2 FQGTGA. The CDR3 DNA sequence: TGTGCCAGCAGCCTCCCCGCGGAGGGCTCCCGCCAGTATTTT. This encodes CASSLPAEGSRQYF.

This chain joins TRBV6-1 and TRBJ2-3; D may be TRBD1 or TRBD2 (5 bases each). This CDR3 comprises 13 residues. The germline CDR1 and CDR2 sequences are MNHNS and SASEGT. Trimming left V 8 bases short and J 11 bases short, with 20 bases between. DNA of the CDR3: TGTGCCAGCCGAGGGCAAGGGGCCGAGGAGCAGTATTTT. As protein: CASRGQGAEEQYF.

This chain joins TRBV6-1 and TRBJ2-1; perhaps TRBD2 as D (7 bases). The CDR3 extends over 18 amino acids. The V gene's germline CDR1 is MNHNS and CDR2 SASEGT. Trimming removed 7 bases at V and 4 bases at J, with 26 bases between. CDR3 sequence: CASITGGRLSGYYNEQFF. CDR3 nucleotides: TGTGCCAGCATCACCGGGGGGCGACTAAGCGGGTATTACAATGAGCAGTTCTTC.

The chain combines TRBV24-1 with TRBJ2-1; D gene unclear. The ends were cut back, 2 bases at V and 13 bases at J, with 14 bases in the middle. From germline, CDR1 is KGHDR and CDR2 SFDVKD. The CDR3 runs to 13 residues. CDR3 in DNA: TGTGCCACCAGTGATTCCCCCCGTGAGACCCAGTTCTTC. This sequence encodes CATSDSPRETQFF.